This T cell receptor (beta chain) was captured by sequencing in a study of T cell repertoires in cytomegalovirus infection. Background on the study: A matching HLA type, together with CMV infection, was signaled by public TCR beta signatures. Findings and caveats of the study: The study found HLA-C-restricted CMV-specific TCR beta clonotypes dominating the ex vivo response.

CDR3 length equals 13 residues. Germline CDR1 reads SNHLY; CDR2 reads FYNNEI. V was cut by 6 bases and J by 8 bases, with 16 bases left in between. The sample holds a few counts of this clonotype. The antigen remains undetermined. Using its own MiXCR run on the reads, TCRdb lists one record per CDR3 protein. This table holds hundreds of thousands of distinct CDR3 sequences, roughly 12% found once. The receptor comes from a human donor in good health (CMV status not recorded). Some clones in this sample may be carry-over from other donors' samples. The chain has TRBV2 and TRBJ1-2, with a possible D match to TRBD1 (6 bases). Sequencing input: PBMCs. This CDR3 is CASSQTRDTGYTF. Written as DNA, the CDR3 is TGTGCCAGCAGCCAAACCCGGGACACCGGCTACACCTTC.